This T cell receptor beta chain was documented in a study of response to subunit inactivated influenza vaccine. Study conclusions and caveats: The study's authors posited that every seasonal influenza vaccination enlists few new T cells.

V lost 3 bases and J 4 bases, leaving 6 bases between the germline ends. The CDR3 contains 11 residues. Germline values: CDR1 DFQATT, CDR2 SNEGSKA (reference sequence). MiXCR, run by TCRdb on the RT-PCR reads, gives a single entry per CDR3 protein. The sample records about 520,000 distinct CDR3 sequences, about 25% being singletons. This clonotype was seen a few times. Its specificity is unknown. This chain uses TRBV20-1 with TRBJ1-2, with D unclear. This TCR derives from a man aged 50 to 60 who received an inactivated influenza vaccine. The specimen was CD4+ T cells sorted from PBMCs, collected around 5 days after vaccination. The CDR3 loop is CSASAIYGYTF. The CDR3 DNA sequence: TGCAGTGCTAGTGCTATCTATGGCTACACCTTC.